Presented here are 22 T cell receptor beta chains from one specimen sequenced in a study of blood T cell repertoires in COVID-19. The repertoire was sequenced with immunoSEQ multiplex PCR; TCRdb's copy has only in-frame clones and lacks some. The sample contains approximately 190,000 clones, approximately 90% of which appear only once. Input material: peripheral blood. These receptors were taken from a man aged 65 to 85 with active or convalescent COVID-19.

CDR3 DNA sequence: TGTGCCAGCTCACCCCAGGTTCTAGCGGGGTCAGATACGCAGTATTTT. It yields the protein CASSPQVLAGSDTQYF. The chain carries TRBV18 and TRBJ2-3, with 9 bases matching TRBD2. The CDR3 totals 16 residues. The ends lost 3 bases at V and 4 bases at J; junction bases unmatched: 8. Germline-derived CDR1 and CDR2 are KGHSH and LQKENI.

V usage is TRBV24-1 and J usage is TRBJ1-5; D perhaps matches TRBD1 (6 bases). V lost 2 bases, J lost 4 bases, and 17 bases lay in between. The CDR3 is 17 amino acids. Germline V gene lookup returns CDR1 KGHDR and CDR2 SFDVKD. Written as DNA, the CDR3 is TGTGCCACCAGTGATTCGACAGGCCTAGAACGAAATCAGCCCCAGCATTTT. It specifies CATSDSTGLERNQPQHF.

The chain is built from TRBV5-6 and TRBJ1-1, with 9 bases fitting TRBD1. The CDR3 is 14 amino acids. Germline V lookup: CDR1 SGHDT, CDR2 YYEEEE. V trimming: 4 bases; J trimming: 5 bases; junction bases outside the gene matches: 6. CDR3 region: CASSLGTGRTEAFF. The DNA of the CDR3 is TGTGCCAGCAGCCTAGGGACAGGGAGGACTGAAGCTTTCTTT.

This chain joins TRBV10-2 and TRBJ2-7; tentative D call: TRBD1 (6 bases). Germline V gene lookup returns CDR1 WSHSY and CDR2 SAAADI. Trimming cost V 0 bases and J 2 bases, with 14 bases left between them. This CDR3 has 16 amino acids. The DNA for the CDR3 is TGCGCCAGCAGTGAGTCGCCCGGGACACTCACCTACGAGCAGTACTTC. Translating it yields CASSESPGTLTYEQYF.

This chain links TRBV7-9 with TRBJ1-4, with D possibly being TRBD1 (6 bases). V was shortened by 3 bases and J by 5 bases, with 13 bases between the two germline ends. There are 15 residues in the CDR3. The germline V gene has CDR1 SEHNR and CDR2 FQNEAQ (reference sequence). The CDR3 sequence: CASSFNTGTNEKLFF. CDR3 DNA: TGTGCCAGCAGCTTTAATACAGGGACAAATGAAAAACTGTTTTTT.

The chain recombines TRBV15 with TRBJ1-4; 8 positions agree with TRBD1. The germline V gene encodes CDR1 LNHNV and CDR2 YYDKDF (reference sequence). With 0 bases clipped from V and 7 bases from J, the junction kept 13 bases outside the gene matches. The CDR3 has 18 residues. CDR3 DNA: TGTGCCACCAGCAGAGATCAGAGGCAGGGGGCCGTAGCTGAAAAACTGTTTTTT. The encoded protein is CATSRDQRQGAVAEKLFF.

The chain uses TRBV28 and TRBJ1-5; 10 bases match TRBD1. Germline lookup yields CDR1 MDHEN and CDR2 SYDVKM. The CDR3 runs 17 residues. J gave up 5 bases and V 6 bases, and 13 bases lay outside the gene matches. CDR3 sequence (DNA): TGTGCCAGCAGCCGTCGCGGGGGACAGGGGACCGATCAGCCCCAGCATTTT. Amino acids: CASSRRGGQGTDQPQHF.

The chain links TRBV6-2 or TRBV6-3 to TRBJ1-2, with D tentatively TRBD1 (5 bases). V gave up 5 bases and J gave up 4 bases, with 11 bases separating them. The CDR3 is 13 residues long. Germline-derived CDR1 and CDR2 are MNHEY and SVGEGT. The CDR3 DNA reads as TGTGCCAGCAGTGAGCAGGGTACCTATGGCTACACCTTC. Translated: CASSEQGTYGYTF.

The chain joins TRBV14 to TRBJ1-2; D uncertain. CDR3 length: 13 amino acids. CDR1 SGHDN and CDR2 FVKESK come from the germline V gene. Between the trimmed V and J ends, which lost 2 bases and 6 bases, there was a span of 10 bases. CDR3 region: CASSQLRSHGYTF. CDR3 nucleotides: TGTGCCAGCAGCCAATTAAGGAGCCATGGCTACACCTTC.

The chain carries TRBV4-3 and TRBJ2-5, with TRBD2 identical over 14 bases. Germline V gene data show CDR1 as LGHNA and CDR2 as YSLEER. The J segment lost 5 bases and the V segment lost 4 bases, leaving 9 bases of the junction unmatched. The CDR3 sequence is 17 residues long. The CDR3 DNA follows: TGCGCCAGCAGCCCCGGGACTAGCGGGAGTGTCGGGGAGACCCAGTACTTC. It yields the protein CASSPGTSGSVGETQYF.

This clone has a single count. The chain links TRBV29-1 to TRBJ2-7; TRBD1 is a possible D gene (5 bases). Germline CDR1 and CDR2: SQVTM and ANQGSEA. Trimming left V 4 bases short and J 6 bases short, with 10 bases between. This CDR3 has 11 residues. The CDR3 coding sequence is TGCAGCGTTGTAGGGGCTATCGAGCAGTACTTC. It encodes CSVVGAIEQYF.

This clone was seen only a few times. V gene TRBV5-6 combines with J gene TRBJ1-3; TRBD1 matches at 7 bases. J lost 4 bases, V lost 4 bases, and 8 bases had no gene match. CDR1 and CDR2 (germline): SGHDT, YYEEEE. The CDR3 runs to 15 residues. CDR3 region: CASSGDRGRGNTIYF. The CDR3 bases are TGTGCCAGCAGCGGGGACAGAGGACGCGGAAACACCATATATTTT.

Here the CDR3 reads CASSLTPGDEQYF. CDR3 nucleotides: TGCGCCAGCAGCCTGACCCCCGGGGACGAGCAGTACTTC. The rearrangement links TRBV4-3 to TRBJ2-7; weak D call: TRBD2 (5 bases). The CDR3 runs 13 residues. V lost 4 bases, J lost 5 bases, and 12 bases lay in between. CDR1 is LGHNA, CDR2 YSLEER, per germline.

The chain couples TRBV3-1 (or the pseudogene TRBV3-2) to TRBJ2-5, with 9 bases identical to TRBD2. Germline V gene data show CDR1 as LGHDT and CDR2 as YNNKEL (reference sequence). Trimming removed 4 bases from V and 7 bases from J; junction bases left unmatched: 10. The CDR3 runs 15 residues. CDR3 loop: CASSLSGGPPGTQYF. CDR3 in DNA: TGTGCCAGCAGCCTCAGCGGGGGGCCACCCGGGACCCAGTACTTC.

The chain uses TRBV7-2 and TRBJ2-3, with a tentative D call TRBD2 (5 bases). CDR3 length: 15 residues. Germline CDR1 reads SGHTA; CDR2 reads FQGNSA. V dropped 1 base and J dropped 2 bases, with 10 bases sitting between them. The CDR3 region is CASSLVLANTDTQYF. Written as DNA, the CDR3 is TGTGCCAGCAGCTTAGTTCTAGCAAACACAGATACGCAGTATTTT.

The V and J genes are TRBV30 and TRBJ2-1; TRBD2 matches at 12 bases. V lost 4 bases to trimming and J lost 0 bases; unmatched junction nucleotides: 7. The CDR3 runs 17 residues. The germline V gene encodes CDR1 GTSNPN and CDR2 SVGIG (reference sequence). CDR3 bases: TGTGCCTGGACCCGGACTAGCGGGACTCACTCCTACAATGAGCAGTTCTTC. Encoded protein: CAWTRTSGTHSYNEQFF.

This clone came up a few times. The CDR3 here is CASSIVGWGRVNTEAFF. CDR3 nucleotide sequence: TGTGCCAGTAGTATAGTCGGTTGGGGGCGAGTGAACACTGAAGCTTTCTTT. The chain joins TRBV19 to TRBJ1-1; possibly TRBD1 for D (6 bases). Germline V gene sequence: CDR1 LNHDA, CDR2 SQIVND (reference sequence). Trimming left V 1 base short and J 0 bases short, with 15 bases between. CDR3 length: 17 residues.

V gene TRBV25-1 combines with J gene TRBJ2-3, with D perhaps matching TRBD1 (6 bases). V was clipped by 3 bases and J by 1 base, with 8 bases between them. CDR1 MGHDK and CDR2 SYGVNS come from the germline V gene. The CDR3 sequence is 14 residues long. CDR3 sequence: CASSDRGGTDTQYF. CDR3 coding DNA: TGTGCCAGCAGTGACAGGGGTGGCACAGATACGCAGTATTTT.

The CDR3 loop is CASRGGGMESYGYTF. The CDR3 DNA reads as TGTGCCAGCAGGGGAGGGGGGATGGAGTCCTATGGCTACACCTTC. V and J are TRBV28 and TRBJ1-2; D may be TRBD1 (6 bases). Trimming took off 6 bases at V and 4 bases at J, with 18 bases between the two ends. The germline CDR1 and CDR2 sequences are MDHEN and SYDVKM. The CDR3 consists of 15 residues.

The chain is built from TRBV29-1 and TRBJ2-5; D is perhaps TRBD2 (7 bases). Germline loops: CDR1 SQVTM, CDR2 ANQGSEA. Trimming took off 6 bases at V and 1 base at J, with 12 bases between the two ends. CDR3 length: 13 amino acids. The CDR3 DNA follows: TGCAGCGTAAACAGGGAGGGCCAAGAGACCCAGTACTTC. Protein sequence: CSVNREGQETQYF.

The chain joins TRBV2 to TRBJ2-1; tentative D call: TRBD1 (5 bases). Trimming pared 5 bases from V and 8 bases from J, leaving 16 bases between. Germline CDR1 and CDR2: SNHLY and FYNNEI. The CDR3 contains 14 residues. The CDR3 spells CASSRQGLRDEQFF. CDR3 coding DNA: TGTGCCAGCAGTAGGCAGGGTTTAAGGGATGAGCAGTTCTTC.

The chain has TRBV21-1 and TRBJ2-1; the table's TRBD2 call for D was not verified on the DNA. TRBV21-1 represents a pseudogene. The CDR3 is made up of 14 amino acids. The CDR3 loop is CASSPRALLSEQFF. CDR3 coding DNA: TGTGCCAGCAGCCCCCGAGCCCTCTTGAGTGAGCAGTTCTTC.